The clone carrying this T cell receptor beta chain was seen many times. The target antigen is unknown. For sequencing, patients were chosen who had shown expansion of CD8+CD57+ cells by flow cytometry. The template for TCR beta VDJ and CDR3 sequence profiling was genomic DNA. Using its own MiXCR run on the reads, TCRdb lists one record per CDR3 protein. This sample yields 80,000 or so distinct CDR3 sequences, of which about 70% are seen a single time; 65% to 85% belongs to the top ten. This specimen comes from a study of CD8+CD57+ T cells in acquired aplastic anemia. Study overall: On average, sorted CD4+ and CD8+ cells gave 3.2 ug of DNA. General study results and limits: There were some 30 CD8+ CDR3 sequences that occurred in both patients and controls.

This CDR3 has 13 residues. Germline assignment: CDR1 MNHEY and CDR2 SMNVEV (reference sequence). Trimming took off 0 bases at V and 2 bases at J, with 2 bases between the two ends. The source material was sorted CD4+, CD8+, or CD8+CD57+ T cells (not recorded which) from PBMCs. The chain uses TRBV27 and TRBJ1-5; D remains unclear. The TCR was taken from a human donor with aplastic anemia. The CDR3, as DNA: TGTGCCAGCAGTTTATCGGGCAATCAGCCCCAGCATTTT. Translated, it gives CASSLSGNQPQHF.